This entry lists 18 T cell receptor beta chains sequenced from one sample in a study of T cells after posttransplantation cyclophosphamide. Produced via immunoSEQ multiplex PCR; TCRdb's table is partial and in-frame only. Among some 4,500 clones listed, about 61% were seen once. The sample comprised memory CD8+ T cells sorted from blood. These receptors were obtained from a woman aged 55-69 years in good health, CMV-negative, and a related stem cell transplant donor.

This chain links TRBV7-8 with TRBJ1-1; 8 nucleotides align to TRBD1. This CDR3 has 14 residues. Germline V lookup: CDR1 SGHVS, CDR2 FQNEAQ. V lost 5 bases and J lost 1; bases outside the gene matches: 3. CDR3 residues: CASSRTGGNTEAFF. CDR3 nucleotides: TGTGCCAGCAGCAGAACAGGGGGGAACACTGAAGCTTTCTTT.

V usage is TRBV4-3 and J usage is TRBJ2-1; D unresolved. V lost 1 base, J lost 6 bases, and 13 bases lay in between. In germline, CDR1 is LGHNA, CDR2 YSLEER. The CDR3 sequence is 15 residues long. CDR3 loop: CASSQGRFLSNEQFF. Here the CDR3 DNA reads TGCGCCAGCAGCCAAGGTCGCTTCCTATCCAATGAGCAGTTCTTC.

With respect to this clone: Its ends do not fully match the called genes, so a read error is possible. The chain is built from TRBV6-4 and TRBJ1-1; D remains ambiguous. CDR1 MRHNA and CDR2 SNTAGT come from the germline V gene. The CDR3 runs to 14 residues. Written as DNA, the CDR3 is TGTGCCATCAGTGCGGCGGGGTCGGACACTGAAGCTTTCTTT. Protein sequence: CAISAAGSDTEAFF.

V gene TRBV2 combines with J gene TRBJ1-1; D may be TRBD1 (6 bases). The CDR3 contains 13 residues. Germline V gives CDR1 SNHLY, CDR2 FYNNEI. Trimming took off 8 bases at V and 4 bases at J, with 14 bases between the two ends. The CDR3 bases are TGTGCCAGCGTCACAGGGACGAGCACTGAAGCTTTCTTT. Amino acid sequence: CASVTGTSTEAFF.

This clone was seen only a few times. CDR3 sequence reads: CASSLAAGGLTYNEQFF. CDR3 nucleotides: TGCGCCAGCAGCTTGGCCGCGGGAGGCCTTACCTACAATGAGCAGTTCTTC. The chain combines TRBV5-1 with TRBJ2-1; 8 positions match TRBD2. V was pared by 0 bases and J by 2 bases, with 7 bases of the junction left unmatched. This CDR3 is 17 amino acids long. The germline V gene has CDR1 SGHRS and CDR2 YFSETQ.

The chain couples TRBV5-4 to TRBJ2-2; perhaps TRBD1 as D (5 bases). Germline V gene data show CDR1 as SGHNT and CDR2 as YYREEE (reference sequence). This CDR3 region has 16 residues. V lost 4 bases to trimming and J lost 4 bases, with 17 bases between them. The CDR3 DNA follows: TGTGCCAGCAGCCCCGAGTCAGGGCTTGGCACCGGGGAGCTGTTTTTT. Translation: CASSPESGLGTGELFF.

The chain uses TRBV10-3 and TRBJ1-5, with 8 bases aligning to TRBD1. The germline gives CDR1 ENHRY, CDR2 SYGVKD. Trimming took 0 bases from V and 6 from J; bases not matched to a gene: 4. The CDR3 has 15 amino acids. CDR3: CAISESTGVGQPQHF. CDR3 in DNA: TGTGCCATCAGTGAGTCGACAGGGGTAGGTCAGCCCCAGCATTTT.

By share, this clone ranks as medium-sized. The rearrangement uses TRBV19 and TRBJ2-7, with D possibly matching TRBD1 (5 bases). This CDR3 is built from 12 residues. The V end lost 4 bases, the J end lost 4 bases, and 8 bases lay between the germline ends. Germline-derived CDR1 and CDR2 are LNHDA and SQIVND (reference sequence). The CDR3 nucleotides are TGTGCCAGTAGTACAGGGAAATACGAGCAGTACTTC. It translates to CASSTGKYEQYF. The full variable domain, with the rest looked up from reference TRBV19 and TRBJ2-7, is DGGITQSPKYLFRKEGQNVTLSCEQNLNHDAMYWYRQDPGQGLRLIYYSQIVNDFQKGDIAEGYSVSREKKESFPLTVTSAQKNPTAFYLCASSTGKYEQYFGPGTRLTVT.

As for this clone: One end of the junction varies from germline; a read error may be responsible. This chain joins TRBV4-1 and TRBJ1-2; 10 positions agree with TRBD1. This CDR3 comprises 15 residues. The germline V gene has CDR1 MGHRA and CDR2 YSYEKL. The CDR3 DNA sequence: TGCGCCAGCAGTCAAGGGGGACAGGGGTTCTATGGCTACACCTTC. Translated: CASSQGGQGFYGYTF.

This chain joins TRBV9 and TRBJ2-3; D not resolved. Germline V lookup: CDR1 SGDLS, CDR2 YYNGEE. The length of the CDR3 is 15 residues. The V gene lost 3 bases and the J gene lost 4 bases, with 15 bases spanning the gap. The CDR3 coding sequence is TGTGCCAGCAGCGGATCTGGAGTTGCCGCAGATACGCAGTATTTT. Its translation: CASSGSGVAADTQYF.

The chain employs TRBV13 and TRBJ2-1, with 10 positions matching TRBD1. Trimming at V came to 5 bases and at J to 7 bases, leaving 8 bases not matched to a gene. The germline CDR1 and CDR2 sequences are PRHDT and FYEKMQ (reference sequence). This CDR3 region has 15 residues. The DNA for the CDR3 is TGTGCCAGCAGCCCATCCGGGACAGGGGAAAATGAGCAGTTCTTC. Its translation is CASSPSGTGENEQFF. Based on the CDR3 plus reference TRBV13 and TRBJ2-1, the full variable domain is AAGVIQSPRHLIKEKRETATLKCYPIPRHDTVYWYQQGPGQDPQFLISFYEKMQSDKGSIPDRFSAQQFSDYHSELNMSSLELGDSALYFCASSPSGTGENEQFFGPGTRLTVL.

This chain uses TRBV7-2 with TRBJ2-2; 11 nucleotides match TRBD2. In germline, CDR1 is SGHTA, CDR2 FQGNSA. CDR3 length: 15 residues. V was pared by 4 bases and J by 4 bases, with 2 bases of the junction left unmatched. The CDR3 region has the DNA TGTGCCAGCAGCTCACTAGCGGGAGCCACCGGGGAGCTGTTTTTT. Its protein is CASSSLAGATGELFF.

This clone showed up just a few times. The chain combines TRBV5-4 with TRBJ1-6; no definite D call. Germline V gene sequence: CDR1 SGHNT, CDR2 YYREEE (reference sequence). The V and J ends lost 3 bases and 7 bases respectively, with 5 bases between them. CDR3 length: 12 amino acids. The CDR3 nucleotides are TGTGCCAGCAGCTGGGCGAATTCACCCCTCCACTTT. Translated, it gives CASSWANSPLHF.

V gene TRBV5-1 combines with J gene TRBJ2-1, with 10 bases lining up with TRBD2. V lost 5 bases and J lost 6; bases outside the gene matches: 5. This CDR3 contains 14 residues. Germline CDR1 SGHRS, CDR2 YFSETQ. In nucleotides, the CDR3 is TGCGCCAGCAGTACAGCGGGGGGGATCAATGAGCAGTTCTTC. It specifies CASSTAGGINEQFF.

The V gene is TRBV6-1, the J gene TRBJ2-3, with 10 bases identical to TRBD2. Germline CDR1 reads MNHNS; CDR2 reads SASEGT. Losses at the gene ends were 5 bases for V and 0 bases for J; bases not matched to a gene: 2. The CDR3 loop spans 15 amino acids. The CDR3 bases are TGTGCCAGCAGTACTAGCGGGACGAGCACAGATACGCAGTATTTT. This gives the protein CASSTSGTSTDTQYF.

This chain joins TRBV9 and TRBJ2-7, with D possibly matching TRBD2 (6 bases). The length of the CDR3 is 13 residues. Between the trimmed V and J ends, which lost 4 bases and 7 bases, there was a span of 15 bases. CDR1 is SGDLS and CDR2 is YYNGEE in the germline V gene. The CDR3 spells CASSLGGEWEQYF. CDR3 DNA: TGTGCCAGCAGCCTCGGCGGGGAGTGGGAGCAGTACTTC.

This clone has more than one count but fewer than ten. The chain couples TRBV6-4 to TRBJ2-2, with 9 bases matching TRBD1. Germline V CDR1 and CDR2: MRHNA, SNTAGT. The CDR3 has 17 amino acids. J lost 2 bases, V lost 4 bases, and 8 bases had no gene match. DNA of the CDR3: TGTGCCAGCAGTGCCTCAACAGGGGGCACCAACACCGGGGAGCTGTTTTTT. This codes for CASSASTGGTNTGELFF.

V is TRBV29-1 and J is TRBJ1-2; maybe TRBD1 (5 bases). This CDR3 region has 12 residues. Germline V gene sequence: CDR1 SQVTM, CDR2 ANQGSEA. V was pared by 8 bases and J by 3 bases, with 13 bases between. CDR3 DNA sequence: TGCAGCTCAAGGGGTCTAGACTATGGCTACACCTTC. Its protein is CSSRGLDYGYTF. Together with reference TRBV29-1 and TRBJ1-2, the CDR3 gives the full variable domain: SAVISQKPSRDICQRGTSLTIQCQVDSQVTMMFWYRQQPGQSLTLIATANQGSEATYESGFVIDKFPISRPNLTFSTLTVSNMSPEDSSIYLCSSRGLDYGYTFGSGTRLTVV.